These T cell receptor beta chains were read from a single sample in a study of blood T cell repertoires in COVID-19. The assay was immunoSEQ multiplex PCR, and TCRdb's table has in-frame clones only and misses some. The profile shows tens of thousands of clones, around four fifths of them singletons. Sequencing was carried out using peripheral blood. These receptors originate from a man aged 65-85 years with acute or convalescent COVID-19. Each CDR3 is given with its conserved first and last residue. The order of the fields is clone size, D gene, V gene, J gene, CDR3 DNA, CDR3 protein. The D gene is left open where the match is weak. Size is omitted from some rows. Given values are once, few, many or a class for expanded clones.

few,NA,TRBV28,TRBJ2-5,TGTGCCAGCAGTTTCAACAGGGCTCAAGAGACCCAGTACTTC,CASSFNRAQETQYF
NA,NA,TRBV9,TRBJ1-6,TGTGCCAGCGGAGCCGATAATAATTCACCCCTCCACTTT,CASGADNNSPLHF
NA,TRBD1,TRBV5-4,TRBJ2-2,TGTGCCAGCAGCCCTCCGGGACAGGGGGTTTTGAACACCGGGGAGCTGTTTTTT,CASSPPGQGVLNTGELFF
NA,TRBD1,TRBV18,TRBJ1-5,TGTGCCAGCTCACTAGGACAGGGAGTTCAGCCCCAGCATTTT,CASSLGQGVQPQHF
NA,NA,TRBV11-2,TRBJ2-5,TGTGCCAGCAGGGATTACGGGGGACAAGAGACCCAGTACTTC,CASRDYGGQETQYF
NA,NA,TRBV2,TRBJ2-3,TGTGCCAGCATAAGACAGCTCACAGATACGCAGTATTTT,CASIRQLTDTQYF
NA,NA,TRBV5-5,TRBJ1-6,TGTGCCAGCAGCTTCTTCCAGGTTGGTTCACCCCTCCACTTT,CASSFFQVGSPLHF
once,NA,TRBV27,TRBJ2-7,TGTGCCAGCAGTCAGCGATGGTCCTCCTACGAGCAGTACTTC,CASSQRWSSYEQYF
NA,TRBD2,TRBV2,TRBJ2-5,TGTGCCAGCAGCCAAAGACTAGCGGGGGGAGGGGAGACCCAGTACTTC,CASSQRLAGGGETQYF
NA,NA,TRBV6-5,TRBJ2-7,TGTGCCAGCAGCTATGCGGGACGCTCGACCTACGAGCAGTACTTC,CASSYAGRSTYEQYF
many,NA,TRBV13,TRBJ2-7,TGTGCCAGCAGCTTAGGCCGGGGGAGGCTGTACTTC,CASSLGRGRLYF
NA,TRBD2,TRBV5-1,TRBJ2-1,TGCGCCAGCAGCCATAGCGGGGATGCCTACAATGAGCAGTTCTTC,CASSHSGDAYNEQFF
NA,NA,TRBV18,TRBJ1-2,TGTGCCAGCTCACCAGTCCCCCAGGGGTTTGGCTACACCTTC,CASSPVPQGFGYTF
NA,TRBD1,TRBV3-1/TRBV3-2,TRBJ1-6,TGTGCCAGCCGGGACAGGGGGCAATCCTATAATTCACCCCTCCACTTT,CASRDRGQSYNSPLHF
NA,NA,TRBV5-1,TRBJ2-3,TGCGCCAGCAGCTTAGGAGTGGCCACAGATACGCAGTATTTT,CASSLGVATDTQYF